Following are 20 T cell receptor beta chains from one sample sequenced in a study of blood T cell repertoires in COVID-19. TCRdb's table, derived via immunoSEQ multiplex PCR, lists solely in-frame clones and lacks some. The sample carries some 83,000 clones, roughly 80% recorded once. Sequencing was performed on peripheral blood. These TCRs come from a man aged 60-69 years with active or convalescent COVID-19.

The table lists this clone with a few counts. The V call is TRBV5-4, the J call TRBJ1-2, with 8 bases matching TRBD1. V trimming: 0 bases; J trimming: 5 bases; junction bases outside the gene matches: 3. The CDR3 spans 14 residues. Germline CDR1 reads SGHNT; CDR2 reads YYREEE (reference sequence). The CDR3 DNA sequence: TGTGCCAGCAGCTTGGTGGGACAGGCTTATGGCTACACCTTC. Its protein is CASSLVGQAYGYTF.

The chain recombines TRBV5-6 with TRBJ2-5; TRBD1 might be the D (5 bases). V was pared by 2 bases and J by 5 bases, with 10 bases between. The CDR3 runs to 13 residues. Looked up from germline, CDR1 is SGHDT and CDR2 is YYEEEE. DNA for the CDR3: TGTGCCAGCAGCTTTGCAGGGTCGGAGACCCAGTACTTC. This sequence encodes CASSFAGSETQYF.

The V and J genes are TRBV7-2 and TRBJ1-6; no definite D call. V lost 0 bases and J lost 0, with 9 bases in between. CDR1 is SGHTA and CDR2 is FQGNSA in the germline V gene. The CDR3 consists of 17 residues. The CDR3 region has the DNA TGTGCCAGCAGCTTAGCCAGGTCGAGCTCCTATAATTCACCCCTCCACTTT. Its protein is CASSLARSSSYNSPLHF. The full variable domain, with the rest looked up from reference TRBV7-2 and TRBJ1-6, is GAGVSQSPSNKVTEKGKDVELRCDPISGHTALYWYRQSLGQGLEFLIYFQGNSAPDKSGLPSDRFSAERTGGSVSTLTIQRTQQEDSAVYLCASSLARSSSYNSPLHFGNGTRLTVT.

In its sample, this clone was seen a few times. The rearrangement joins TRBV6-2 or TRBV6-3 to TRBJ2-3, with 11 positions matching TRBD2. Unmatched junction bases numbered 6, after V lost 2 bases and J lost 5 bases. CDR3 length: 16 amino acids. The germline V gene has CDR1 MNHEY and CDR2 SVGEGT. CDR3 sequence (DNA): TGTGCCAGCAGTTACCTTAGCGGGGGGGCTGAAGATACGCAGTATTTT. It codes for CASSYLSGGAEDTQYF.

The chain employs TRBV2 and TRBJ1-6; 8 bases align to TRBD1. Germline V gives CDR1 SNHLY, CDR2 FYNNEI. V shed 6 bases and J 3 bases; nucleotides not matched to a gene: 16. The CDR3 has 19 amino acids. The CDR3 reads CASSTARGLAGSYNSPLHF. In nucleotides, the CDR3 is TGTGCCAGCAGCACCGCCAGGGGGCTCGCGGGCAGCTATAATTCACCCCTCCACTTT.

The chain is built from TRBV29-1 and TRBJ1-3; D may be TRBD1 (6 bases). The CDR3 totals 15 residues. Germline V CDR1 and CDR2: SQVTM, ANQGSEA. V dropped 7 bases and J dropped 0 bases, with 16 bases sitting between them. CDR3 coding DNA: TGCAGCGCCGAGGGACACTCAAGCTCTGGAAACACCATATATTTT. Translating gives CSAEGHSSSGNTIYF.

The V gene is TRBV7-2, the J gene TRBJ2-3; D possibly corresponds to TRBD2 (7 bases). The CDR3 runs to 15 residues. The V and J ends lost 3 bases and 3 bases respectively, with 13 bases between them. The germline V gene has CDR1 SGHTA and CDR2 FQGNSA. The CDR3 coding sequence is TGTGCCAGCAGCTTGTGGGGGGGCCGGACAGATACGCAGTATTTT. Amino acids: CASSLWGGRTDTQYF.

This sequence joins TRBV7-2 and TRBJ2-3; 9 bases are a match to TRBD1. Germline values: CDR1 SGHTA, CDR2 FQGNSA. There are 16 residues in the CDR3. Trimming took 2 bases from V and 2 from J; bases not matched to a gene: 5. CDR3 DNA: TGTGCCAGCAGCTTATCCGGGACAGGGACCACAGATACGCAGTATTTT. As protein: CASSLSGTGTTDTQYF.

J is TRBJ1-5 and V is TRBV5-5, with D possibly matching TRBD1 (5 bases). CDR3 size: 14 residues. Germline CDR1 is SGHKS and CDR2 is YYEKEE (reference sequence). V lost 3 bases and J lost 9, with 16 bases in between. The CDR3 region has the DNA TGTGCCAGCAGCTCGGAGACAGTCCGTGGGCCCCAGCATTTT. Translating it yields CASSSETVRGPQHF. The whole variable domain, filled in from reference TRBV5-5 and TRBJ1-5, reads DAGVTQSPTHLIKTRGQQVTLRCSPISGHKSVSWYQQVLGQGPQFIFQYYEKEERGRGNFPDRFSARQFPNYSSELNVNALLLGDSALYLCASSSETVRGPQHFGDGTRLSIL.

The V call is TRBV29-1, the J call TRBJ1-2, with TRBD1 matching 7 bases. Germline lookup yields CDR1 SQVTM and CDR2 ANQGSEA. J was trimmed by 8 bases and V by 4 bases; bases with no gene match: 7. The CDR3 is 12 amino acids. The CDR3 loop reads CSVVLTGSGYTF. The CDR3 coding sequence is TGCAGCGTTGTGTTGACAGGGAGCGGCTACACCTTC.

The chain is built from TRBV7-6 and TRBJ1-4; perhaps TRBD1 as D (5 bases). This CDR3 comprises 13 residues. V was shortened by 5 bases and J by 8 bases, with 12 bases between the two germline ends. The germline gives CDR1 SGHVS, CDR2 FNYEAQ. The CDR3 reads CASSQQGFEKLFF. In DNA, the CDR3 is TGTGCCAGCAGCCAGCAGGGTTTCGAAAAACTGTTTTTT.

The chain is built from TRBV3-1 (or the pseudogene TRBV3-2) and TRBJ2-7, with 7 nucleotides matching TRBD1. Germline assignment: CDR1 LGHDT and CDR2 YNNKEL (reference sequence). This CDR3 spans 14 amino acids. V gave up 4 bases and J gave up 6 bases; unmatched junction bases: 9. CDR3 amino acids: CASSPGQRDSEQYF. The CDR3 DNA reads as TGTGCCAGCAGCCCGGGACAGAGGGATTCCGAGCAGTACTTC.

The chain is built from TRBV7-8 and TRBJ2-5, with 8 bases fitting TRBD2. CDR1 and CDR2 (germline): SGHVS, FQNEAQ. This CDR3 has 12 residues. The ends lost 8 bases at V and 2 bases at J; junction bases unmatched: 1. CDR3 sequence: CASRGGQETQYF. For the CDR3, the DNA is TGTGCCAGCCGGGGGGGTCAAGAGACCCAGTACTTC. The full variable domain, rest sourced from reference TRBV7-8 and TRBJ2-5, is GAGVSQSPRYKVAKRGQDVALRCDPISGHVSLFWYQQALGQGPEFLTYFQNEAQLDKSGLPSDRFFAERPEGSVSTLKIQRTQQEDSAVYLCASRGGQETQYFGPGTRLLVL.

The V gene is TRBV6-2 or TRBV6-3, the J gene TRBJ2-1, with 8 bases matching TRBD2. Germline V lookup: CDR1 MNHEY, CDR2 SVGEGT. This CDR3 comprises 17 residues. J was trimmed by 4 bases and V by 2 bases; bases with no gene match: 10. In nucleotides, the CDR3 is TGTGCCAGCAGTTACGGCCTGACCAGCGGGGGTTACAATGAGCAGTTCTTC. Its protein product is CASSYGLTSGGYNEQFF.

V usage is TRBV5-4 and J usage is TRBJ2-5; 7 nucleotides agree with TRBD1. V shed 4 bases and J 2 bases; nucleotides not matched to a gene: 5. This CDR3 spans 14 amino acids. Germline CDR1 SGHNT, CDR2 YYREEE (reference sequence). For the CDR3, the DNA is TGTGCCAGCAGCCAGACAGGGATTCAAGAGACCCAGTACTTC. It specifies CASSQTGIQETQYF.

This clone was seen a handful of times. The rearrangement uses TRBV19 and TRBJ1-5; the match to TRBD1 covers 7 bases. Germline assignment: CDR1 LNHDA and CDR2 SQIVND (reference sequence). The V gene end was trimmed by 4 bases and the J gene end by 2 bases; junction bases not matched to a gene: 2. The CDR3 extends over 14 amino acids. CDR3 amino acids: CASSTGQGNQPQHF. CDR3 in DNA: TGTGCCAGTAGTACCGGACAGGGCAATCAGCCCCAGCATTTT.

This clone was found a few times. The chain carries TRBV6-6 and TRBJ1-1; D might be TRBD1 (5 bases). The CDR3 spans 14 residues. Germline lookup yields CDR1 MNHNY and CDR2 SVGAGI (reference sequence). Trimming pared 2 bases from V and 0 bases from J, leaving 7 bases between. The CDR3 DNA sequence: TGTGCCAGCAGTTACGGGGGGATGAACACTGAAGCTTTCTTT. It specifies CASSYGGMNTEAFF.

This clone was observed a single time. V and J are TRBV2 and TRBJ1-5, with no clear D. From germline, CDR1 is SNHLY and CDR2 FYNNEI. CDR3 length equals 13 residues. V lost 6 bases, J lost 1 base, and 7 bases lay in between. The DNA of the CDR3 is TGTGCCAGCAGCACGGAGAGCAATCAGCCCCAGCATTTT. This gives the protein CASSTESNQPQHF.

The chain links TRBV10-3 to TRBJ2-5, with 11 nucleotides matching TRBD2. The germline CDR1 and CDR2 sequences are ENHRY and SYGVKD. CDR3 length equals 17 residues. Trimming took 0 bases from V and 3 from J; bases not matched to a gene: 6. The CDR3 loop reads CAISESTVAGGKETQYF. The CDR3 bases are TGTGCCATCAGTGAGTCGACGGTAGCGGGGGGGAAAGAGACCCAGTACTTC.

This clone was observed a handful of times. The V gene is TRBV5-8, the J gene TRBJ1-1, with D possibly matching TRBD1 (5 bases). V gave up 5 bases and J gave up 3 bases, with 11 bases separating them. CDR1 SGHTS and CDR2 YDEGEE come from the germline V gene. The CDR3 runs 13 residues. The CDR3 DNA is TGTGCCAGCAGTATGCGGGGGTACACTGAAGCTTTCTTT. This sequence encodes CASSMRGYTEAFF.